This T cell receptor beta chain comes out of a study of radiation and T cells in renal cell carcinoma. The wider study: Nephrectomy followed 15 Gy stereotactic body radiation by 4 weeks.

Time point defined: blood 2 weeks post-SBRT. Treatment: 15 Gy SBRT to primary tumor, nephrectomy 4 weeks later. Sequenced by immunoSEQ multiplex PCR; TCRdb stores in-frame clones only, minus some. The sample gives 45,000 to 55,000 clones, 80% of which show up once; 25% to 30% is in the top ten. This clone was detected once. The CDR3 extends over 14 amino acids. Germline V CDR1 and CDR2: SGHDT, YYEEEE. V lost 6 bases to trimming and J lost 5 bases; unmatched junction nucleotides: 7. The TCR was taken from a woman in her seventies with renal cell carcinoma. Sequencing was performed on blood, taken from a patient whose treatment included radiotherapy and nephrectomy. The chain joins TRBV5-6 to TRBJ2-2; 7 bases line up with TRBD1. CDR3 protein: CASTAIQGTGELFF. CDR3 nucleotides: TGTGCCAGCACCGCAATACAGGGGACCGGGGAGCTGTTTTTT.